This record covers a single TCR beta chain. This record comes from a study of blood T cell repertoires in COVID-19. At the level of the study: Researchers got acute and convalescent COVID-19 samples from the United States, Italy and Spain. The analysed material was cDNA or gDNA that came from T cells, B-cell-depleted T cells, or PBMCs.

Original processing methods: Estimates of nucleated cell counts were drawn from the amplification of reference gene primers. Sequencing was performed with immunoSEQ multiplex PCR; in TCRdb, only in-frame clones are kept and a portion is missing. For V, J and clone size, that table is used; D and trimming come from the DNA. Here the sample spans tens of thousands of clones, around 86% being singletons. Germline CDR1 WSHSY, CDR2 SAAADI. This CDR3 contains 14 residues. The J segment lost 3 bases and the V segment lost 6 bases, leaving 8 bases of the junction unmatched. The J gene is TRBJ2-7, the V gene TRBV10-2, with 7 bases identical to TRBD2. Material: peripheral blood. The source is a human donor in a cohort sampled during active COVID-19. Here the CDR3 DNA reads TGCGCCAGCAGGGGAGGGACCTCTAACTACGAGCAGTACTTC. Translation: CASRGGTSNYEQYF.